Below are 19 T cell receptor beta chains sequenced from a single sample in a study of blood T cell repertoires in COVID-19. The protocol was immunoSEQ multiplex PCR, while the TCRdb copy is restricted to in-frame clones and leaves out a portion. The sample lists 100,000 to 150,000 clones; around 83% were seen once. The sample consisted of peripheral blood. These receptors were taken from a woman of 80 years or more with COVID-19, enrolled during active disease.

The chain joins TRBV7-3 to TRBJ2-1; 7 nucleotides match TRBD2. J gave up 2 bases and V 6 bases, and 7 bases lay outside the gene matches. CDR3 length: 15 amino acids. The germline CDR1 and CDR2 sequences are SGHTA and FQGTGA. CDR3 bases: TGTGCCAGCAGTAAGAGCGGGACTACCTACAATGAGCAGTTCTTC. Amino acids: CASSKSGTTYNEQFF.

The rearrangement links TRBV14 to TRBJ1-1; D gene ambiguous. V was shortened by 0 bases and J by 11 bases, with 13 bases between the two germline ends. The germline gives CDR1 SGHDN, CDR2 FVKESK. The CDR3 extends over 13 amino acids. As DNA, the CDR3 is TGTGCCAGCAGCCAAGATAGGTTGGGAGGCGCTTTCTTT. Protein product: CASSQDRLGGAFF.

The rearrangement uses TRBV24-1 and TRBJ2-3, with 11 nucleotides matching TRBD2. Germline lookup yields CDR1 KGHDR and CDR2 SFDVKD. V lost 3 bases and J lost 1; bases outside the gene matches: 2. CDR3 length: 16 residues. The DNA of the CDR3 is TGTGCCACCAGTGATATTAGCGGGAGGGGCACAGATACGCAGTATTTT. It encodes CATSDISGRGTDTQYF.

The V and J genes are TRBV5-1 and TRBJ2-1; 11 nucleotides agree with TRBD2. The length of the CDR3 is 14 residues. The germline CDR1 and CDR2 sequences are SGHRS and YFSETQ. Unmatched junction bases numbered 3, after V lost 4 bases and J lost 6 bases. The CDR3 nucleotides read TGCGCCAGCAGCCCGGGGACTAGCGGCAATGAGCAGTTCTTC. Encoded protein: CASSPGTSGNEQFF.

This clone was picked up a small number of times. J is TRBJ2-5 and V is TRBV6-2 or TRBV6-3, with 11 bases that match TRBD2. This CDR3 region has 16 residues. Germline assignment: CDR1 MNHEY and CDR2 SVGEGT. V lost 6 bases, J lost 2 bases, and 8 bases stayed unmatched. In DNA form, the CDR3 reads TGTGCCAGCAGCCCTCTAGCGGGAGGAACACAAGAGACCCAGTACTTC. It encodes CASSPLAGGTQETQYF.

This rearrangement joins TRBV15 to TRBJ1-1, with D hard to call. The CDR3 totals 13 residues. Trimming stripped 3 bases from V and 0 bases from J, with 5 bases between. Germline CDR1 LNHNV, CDR2 YYDKDF (reference sequence). The chain's CDR3 is CATSSQVNTEAFF. As DNA, the CDR3 is TGTGCCACCAGCAGCCAGGTGAACACTGAAGCTTTCTTT.

The rearrangement joins TRBV7-2 to TRBJ1-1; TRBD1 might be the D (5 bases). The CDR3 covers 15 residues. Trimming took off 1 base at V and 2 bases at J, with 11 bases between the two ends. The germline gives CDR1 SGHTA, CDR2 FQGNSA. CDR3: CASSLDGAPNTEAFF. In DNA form, the CDR3 reads TGTGCCAGCAGCTTAGATGGGGCCCCTAACACTGAAGCTTTCTTT. Filled out from reference TRBV7-2 and TRBJ1-1, the complete variable domain reads GAGVSQSPSNKVTEKGKDVELRCDPISGHTALYWYRQSLGQGLEFLIYFQGNSAPDKSGLPSDRFSAERTGGSVSTLTIQRTQQEDSAVYLCASSLDGAPNTEAFFGQGTRLTVV.

This clone was found once. This sequence joins TRBV5-4 and TRBJ2-1, with 9 positions matching TRBD2. CDR1 SGHNT and CDR2 YYREEE come from the germline V gene (reference sequence). Trimming at V came to 4 bases and at J to 4 bases, leaving 12 bases not matched to a gene. CDR3 length: 17 amino acids. The CDR3 is CASSRGTSGRGYNEQFF. CDR3 in DNA: TGTGCCAGCAGCCGAGGAACTAGCGGGCGGGGGTACAATGAGCAGTTCTTC. Full variable domain (remainder filled in from reference TRBV5-4 and TRBJ2-1): ETGVTQSPTHLIKTRGQQVTLRCSSQSGHNTVSWYQQALGQGPQFIFQYYREEENGRGNFPPRFSGLQFPNYSSELNVNALELDDSALYLCASSRGTSGRGYNEQFFGPGTRLTVL.

This clone has only one observation. This chain links TRBV9 with TRBJ2-3, with D perhaps TRBD2 (5 bases). The CDR3 covers 15 residues. Germline values: CDR1 SGDLS, CDR2 YYNGEE. Deletions cut 4 bases from V and 1 base from J, with 13 bases between. CDR3 residues: CASSLAGSRTDTQYF. CDR3 nucleotide sequence: TGTGCCAGCAGCCTTGCGGGCTCGCGCACAGATACGCAGTATTTT.

The rearrangement uses TRBV6-1 and TRBJ2-7; 8 bases align to TRBD2. CDR3 length: 14 residues. Unmatched junction bases numbered 5, after V lost 6 bases and J lost 1 base. Germline V gene lookup returns CDR1 MNHNS and CDR2 SASEGT. In DNA form, the CDR3 reads TGTGCCAGCAGCCTAGCGGGCTTGTCCTACGAGCAGTACTTC. It yields the protein CASSLAGLSYEQYF.

The gene calls are TRBV5-1 and TRBJ1-2; 8 positions match TRBD1. The CDR3 consists of 15 residues. Germline-derived CDR1 and CDR2 are SGHRS and YFSETQ. Germline trimming cut 5 bases from V and 8 bases from J; bases unmatched to any gene: 14. The CDR3 nucleotides read TGCGCCAGCAGTCCCCGGACAGGGCCACGCGAGGGCTACACCTTC. This sequence encodes CASSPRTGPREGYTF.

This chain uses TRBV9 with TRBJ1-3, with TRBD1 as a possible D gene (5 bases). Per germline, CDR1 SGDLS and CDR2 YYNGEE. This CDR3 is built from 17 residues. The ends were cut back, 3 bases at V and 0 bases at J, with 16 bases in the middle. The DNA of the CDR3 is TGTGCCAGCAGCGGCCTGGGGGGAAGGACCTCTGGAAACACCATATATTTT. This translates into CASSGLGGRTSGNTIYF. The full variable domain, in which reference TRBV9 and TRBJ1-3 provide the parts outside the CDR3, is DSGVTQTPKHLITATGQRVTLRCSPRSGDLSVYWYQQSLDQGLQFLIQYYNGEERAKGNILERFSAQQFPDLHSELNLSSLELGDSALYFCASSGLGGRTSGNTIYFGEGSWLTVV.

The chain employs TRBV18 and TRBJ2-3, with 9 bases lining up with TRBD1. This CDR3 is built from 14 residues. With V trimmed by 6 bases and J by 6 bases, 7 bases remained unmatched. The germline CDR1 and CDR2 sequences are KGHSH and LQKENI. CDR3 loop: CASSVGDRVDTQYF. The CDR3 bases are TGTGCCAGCTCCGTAGGGGACAGGGTGGATACGCAGTATTTT.

The chain uses TRBV7-2 and TRBJ2-7, with 13 bases that match TRBD2. Germline V CDR1 and CDR2: SGHTA, FQGNSA. The CDR3 length is 15 residues. The V and J ends lost 0 bases and 6 bases, in that order; junction bases with no gene match: 2. The CDR3 is CASSLATSGRREQYF. DNA of the CDR3: TGTGCCAGCAGCTTAGCGACTAGCGGGAGGCGCGAGCAGTACTTC.

The J gene is TRBJ1-1, the V gene TRBV11-2; TRBD1 is a possible D gene (5 bases). The V and J ends lost 5 bases and 0 bases respectively, with 13 bases between them. The CDR3 length is 15 residues. Germline V CDR1 and CDR2: SGHAT, FQNNGV. CDR3 sequence (DNA): TGTGCCAGCAGCCCACGGGGGGGGTTGAACACTGAAGCTTTCTTT. It codes for CASSPRGGLNTEAFF. The variable domain in full, with the rest retrieved from reference TRBV11-2 and TRBJ1-1, is EAGVAQSPRYKIIEKRQSVAFWCNPISGHATLYWYQQILGQGPKLLIQFQNNGVVDDSQLPKDRFSAERLKGVDSTLKIQPAKLEDSAVYLCASSPRGGLNTEAFFGQGTRLTVV.

The rearrangement links TRBV28 to TRBJ2-2; D is undetermined. CDR1 MDHEN and CDR2 SYDVKM come from the germline V gene. This CDR3 region has 12 residues. The germline V and J ends were trimmed by 6 bases and 7 bases, with 9 bases remaining between them. The CDR3 protein is CASSPPVGELFF. The DNA of the CDR3 is TGTGCCAGCAGCCCCCCTGTCGGGGAGCTGTTTTTT.

The V gene is TRBV9, the J gene TRBJ2-2; TRBD2 might be the D (6 bases). With 4 bases removed from V and 5 bases from J, the gap between germline ends came to 15 bases. Looked up from germline, CDR1 is SGDLS and CDR2 is YYNGEE. CDR3 length equals 15 residues. For the CDR3, the DNA is TGTGCCAGCAGCCCCGGCATTGGAGGGACCGGGGAGCTGTTTTTT. Its translation: CASSPGIGGTGELFF.

The chain joins TRBV6-2 or TRBV6-3 to TRBJ1-1; TRBD1 agrees at 8 bases. CDR1 and CDR2 from the germline V gene are MNHEY and SVGEGT. The CDR3 length is 17 residues. After removal of 4 bases from V and 0 bases from J, the junction contained 10 bases not matched to a gene. CDR3 DNA sequence: TGTGCCAGCAGTTCGCCCCCCAGGGGGCGTTTGAACACTGAAGCTTTCTTT. Translating gives CASSSPPRGRLNTEAFF.

This clone appeared once. The rearrangement joins TRBV19 to TRBJ2-5, with 7 bases aligning to TRBD1. This CDR3 spans 13 amino acids. After removal of 2 bases from V and 5 bases from J, the junction contained 2 bases not matched to a gene. CDR1 is LNHDA and CDR2 is SQIVND in the germline V gene (reference sequence). The CDR3 is CASSINRGETQYF. The CDR3 DNA sequence: TGTGCCAGTAGTATAAACAGGGGTGAGACCCAGTACTTC.